The 18 T cell receptor beta chains reported below all come from one sample, sequenced in a study of breast tumors, draining lymph nodes, adjacent tissues. In TCRdb, the multiplex PCR reads were re-called with MiXCR into one record per CDR3 protein. The sample holds approximately 230,000 distinct CDR3 sequences, 30% to 35% seen once. The lymph nodes were axillary draining lymph nodes from breast cancer patients. Source material: axillary lymph node tissue. The receptors here all came from a female donor with breast cancer. Some clones in this sample may be carry-over from other donors' samples.

This clonotype was seen ten or more times. The genes are TRBV2 and TRBJ2-1; 9 bases align to TRBD2. V lost 3 bases, J lost 4 bases, and 7 bases stayed unmatched. The CDR3 runs to 16 residues. The germline gives CDR1 SNHLY, CDR2 FYNNEI. The CDR3 here is CASSDVLTSGYNEQFF. The CDR3 nucleotides read TGTGCCAGCAGTGATGTTTTGACTAGCGGTTACAATGAGCAGTTCTTC.

This clonotype was found many times. The CDR3 sequence is CASSVLAGDSSTDTQYF. CDR3 nucleotide sequence: TGTGCCAGCAGCGTACTAGCGGGGGACTCTAGCACAGATACGCAGTATTTT. J is TRBJ2-3 and V is TRBV2, with TRBD2 identical over 11 bases. With V trimmed by 6 bases and J by 0 bases, 8 bases remained unmatched. Germline CDR1 SNHLY, CDR2 FYNNEI. The CDR3 spans 17 residues.

The chain has TRBV6-6 and TRBJ2-1; weak D call: TRBD2 (6 bases). This CDR3 region has 16 residues. Trimming took 6 bases from V and 3 from J, leaving 18 bases between them. The germline gives CDR1 MNHNY, CDR2 SVGAGI (reference sequence). CDR3 sequence reads: CASSHSTSSSYNEQFF. In nucleotides, the CDR3 is TGTGCCAGCAGCCACTCCACTAGCAGTAGCTACAATGAGCAGTTCTTC.

This clonotype occurred many times. This rearrangement joins TRBV7-9 to TRBJ1-4; 7 bases fit TRBD1. V shed 1 base, J shed 8 bases, and the junction held 7 bases outside the gene matches. The germline V gene has CDR1 SEHNR and CDR2 FQNEAQ (reference sequence). This CDR3 has 15 residues. CDR3 loop: CASSLGDRVDEKLFF. CDR3 bases: TGTGCCAGCAGCTTAGGTGACAGGGTGGACGAAAAACTGTTTTTT.

In this sample, this clonotype turned up a few times. The V call is TRBV27, the J call TRBJ1-2, with a possible D match to TRBD1 (5 bases). Germline V lookup: CDR1 MNHEY, CDR2 SMNVEV (reference sequence). This CDR3 is built from 14 residues. Trimming took off 5 bases at V and 4 bases at J, with 14 bases between the two ends. CDR3 sequence (DNA): TGTGCCAGCAGTCTGACAGCAGGGCCCTATGGCTACACCTTC. This encodes CASSLTAGPYGYTF.

The chain employs TRBV19 and TRBJ1-2; perhaps TRBD1 as D (6 bases). Germline CDR1 LNHDA, CDR2 SQIVND (reference sequence). V shed 5 bases and J shed 7 bases, with 17 bases lying between them. The CDR3 contains 14 residues. The DNA for the CDR3 is TGTGCCAGTAGTCGTGGGGGCATGGATAGTGGCTACACCTTC. Encoded protein: CASSRGGMDSGYTF.

This clonotype was counted at least ten times. V is TRBV15 and J is TRBJ2-1, with 10 bases aligning to TRBD2. The ends lost 3 bases at V and 4 bases at J; junction bases unmatched: 9. The CDR3 is made up of 17 amino acids. Germline CDR1 is LNHNV and CDR2 is YYDKDF (reference sequence). This CDR3 reads CATSRSAGGSLYNEQFF. CDR3 in DNA: TGTGCCACCAGCAGGTCAGCGGGAGGGTCCCTATACAATGAGCAGTTCTTC.

V is TRBV3-1 and J is TRBJ1-2; D not certain. The germline V and J ends were trimmed by 4 bases and 2 bases, with 11 bases remaining between them. Germline V lookup: CDR1 LGHDT, CDR2 YNNKEL (reference sequence). The CDR3 has 14 residues. This CDR3 is CASSPGTTNYGYTF. The CDR3 nucleotides are TGTGCCAGCAGCCCCGGAACGACCAACTATGGCTACACCTTC. The full variable domain, completed using reference TRBV3-1 and TRBJ1-2, is DTAVSQTPKYLVTQMGNDKSIKCEQNLGHDTMYWYKQDSKKFLKIMFSYNNKELIINETVPNRFSPKSPDKAHLNLHINSLELGDSAVYFCASSPGTTNYGYTFGSGTRLTVV.

This clonotype was counted at least ten times. The chain joins TRBV5-1 to TRBJ1-6; tentative D call: TRBD1 (6 bases). V lost 0 bases to trimming and J lost 7 bases, with 11 bases between them. The CDR3 totals 15 residues. Germline assignment: CDR1 SGHRS and CDR2 YFSETQ. CDR3 region: CASSLDRVRNSPLHF. CDR3 bases: TGCGCCAGCAGCTTGGACAGGGTCCGCAATTCACCCCTCCACTTT.

This chain uses TRBV2 with TRBJ1-2; TRBD1 might be the D (5 bases). Germline CDR1 reads SNHLY; CDR2 reads FYNNEI. The CDR3 runs 14 residues. V was cut by 6 bases and J by 8 bases, with 19 bases left in between. The DNA of the CDR3 is TGTGCCAGCAGGAAAGGTCAGAGTAAGGGGGGCTACACCTTC. It translates to CASRKGQSKGGYTF.

A remark on this clonotype: One base away lies a much larger clone, so this may be a sequencing read error. The gene calls are TRBV27 and TRBJ2-2, with D unresolved. Trimming cost V 3 bases and J 6 bases, with 14 bases left between them. Germline V CDR1 and CDR2: MNHEY, SMNVEV (reference sequence). The CDR3 runs 15 residues. CDR3 bases: TGTGCCAGCAGTTTCTTTGGGGTGGGCGCCGGGGAGCTGTTTTTT. Its translation: CASSFFGVGAGELFF.

This clonotype was recorded many times. This chain uses TRBV7-8 with TRBJ1-5; 11 bases are shared with TRBD1. This CDR3 is built from 16 residues. The V and J ends lost 2 bases and 6 bases, in that order; junction bases with no gene match: 6. In germline, CDR1 is SGHVS, CDR2 FQNEAQ. DNA for the CDR3: TGTGCCAGCAGCTTACTCGGACAGGGGGCGGGTCAGCCCCAGCATTTT. This sequence encodes CASSLLGQGAGQPQHF.

This clonotype was counted once. The rearrangement links TRBV19 to TRBJ2-1; a weak D match, TRBD2 (6 bases). Germline lookup yields CDR1 LNHDA and CDR2 SQIVND (reference sequence). Trimming pared 3 bases from V and 8 bases from J, leaving 14 bases between. This CDR3 contains 14 residues. The CDR3 here is CASSITTSSDEQFF. CDR3 in DNA: TGTGCCAGTAGTATCACGACTAGTTCAGATGAGCAGTTCTTC.

In this sample, this clonotype turned up many times. The chain has TRBV20-1 and TRBJ2-3, with 9 bases identical to TRBD2. CDR3 length: 16 amino acids. J gave up 5 bases and V 3 bases, and 12 bases lay outside the gene matches. Germline CDR1 and CDR2: DFQATT and SNEGSKA (reference sequence). The CDR3 reads CSASPLSSGVKDTQYF. CDR3 bases: TGCAGTGCTAGTCCGCTGTCTAGCGGGGTGAAAGATACGCAGTATTTT.

This clonotype was seen repeatedly, ten times or more. The chain recombines TRBV20-1 with TRBJ2-5; D might be TRBD2 (7 bases). CDR1 is DFQATT and CDR2 is SNEGSKA in the germline V gene (reference sequence). The CDR3 runs to 13 residues. Trimming pared 6 bases from V and 9 bases from J, leaving 20 bases between. CDR3 region: CSAGGRGAGAQYF. As DNA, the CDR3 is TGCAGTGCCGGGGGGCGGGGAGCCGGGGCCCAGTACTTC.

This clonotype was counted at least ten times. V is TRBV2 and J is TRBJ2-1, with 7 bases aligning to TRBD2. This CDR3 is 12 amino acids long. The germline gives CDR1 SNHLY, CDR2 FYNNEI. V lost 7 bases, J lost 10 bases, and 7 bases stayed unmatched. The CDR3 DNA follows: TGTGCCAGCAAAGAGACTAGCTCGGAGCAGTTCTTC. Its protein is CASKETSSEQFF.

This clonotype appeared many times. Here the CDR3 reads CASSREIYTDTQYF. The CDR3 nucleotides read TGTGCCAGCAGCCGAGAGATTTACACAGATACGCAGTATTTT. The rearrangement uses TRBV7-2 and TRBJ2-3; the D is unclear. V lost 5 bases, J lost 2 bases, and 11 bases lay in between. Germline CDR1 reads SGHTA; CDR2 reads FQGNSA. The CDR3 is 14 amino acids. The whole variable domain, remainder taken from reference TRBV7-2 and TRBJ2-3, is GAGVSQSPSNKVTEKGKDVELRCDPISGHTALYWYRQSLGQGLEFLIYFQGNSAPDKSGLPSDRFSAERTGGSVSTLTIQRTQQEDSAVYLCASSREIYTDTQYFGPGTRLTVL.

This clonotype was found many times. The chain is built from TRBV7-6 and TRBJ2-2; a weak D match, TRBD1 (6 bases). V lost 5 bases and J lost 5, with 15 bases in between. This CDR3 is 15 amino acids long. Looked up from germline, CDR1 is SGHVS and CDR2 is FNYEAQ. CDR3 DNA: TGTGCCAGCAGCCAAGAAGGACAGAGTACCGGGGAGCTGTTTTTT. This gives the protein CASSQEGQSTGELFF.